The 2 T cell receptor beta chains in this list originate from one sample, sequenced in a study of T cell responses to AZD1222 COVID-19 vaccine. The data were produced by immunoSEQ multiplex PCR, yet TCRdb's version contains in-frame clones alone and is incomplete. The sample includes roughly 120,000 clones, about 90% of them seen just once. Source: peripheral blood, taken on day 0 of AZD1222 vaccination. These TCRs come from an adult in good health.

V is TRBV7-9 and J is TRBJ1-2, with D maybe TRBD1 (5 bases). The CDR3 loop spans 15 amino acids. Germline loops: CDR1 SEHNR, CDR2 FQNEAQ (reference sequence). V shed 2 bases and J shed 0 bases, with 10 bases lying between them. CDR3 bases: TGTGCCAGCAGCTTATCCTCAGGGTCTAACTATGGCTACACCTTC. This translates into CASSLSSGSNYGYTF.

This clone has more than one count but fewer than ten. The chain links TRBV27 to TRBJ2-5; D unresolved. Trimming removed 6 bases from V and 2 bases from J, with 10 bases in between. The CDR3 covers 13 residues. Per germline, CDR1 MNHEY and CDR2 SMNVEV (reference sequence). The CDR3 coding sequence is TGTGCCAGCAGCATGAGAGGACAAGAGACCCAGTACTTC. It is translated as CASSMRGQETQYF.